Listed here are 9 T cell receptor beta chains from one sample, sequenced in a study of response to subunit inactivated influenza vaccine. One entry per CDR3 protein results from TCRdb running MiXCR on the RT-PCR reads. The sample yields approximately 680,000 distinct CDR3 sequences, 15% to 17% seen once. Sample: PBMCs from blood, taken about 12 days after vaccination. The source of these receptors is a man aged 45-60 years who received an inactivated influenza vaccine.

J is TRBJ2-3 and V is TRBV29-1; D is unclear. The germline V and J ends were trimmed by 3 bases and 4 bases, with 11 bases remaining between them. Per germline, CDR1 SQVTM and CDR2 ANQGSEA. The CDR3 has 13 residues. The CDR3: CSVDLGKADTQYF. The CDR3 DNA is TGCAGCGTTGATCTGGGGAAGGCAGATACGCAGTATTTT.

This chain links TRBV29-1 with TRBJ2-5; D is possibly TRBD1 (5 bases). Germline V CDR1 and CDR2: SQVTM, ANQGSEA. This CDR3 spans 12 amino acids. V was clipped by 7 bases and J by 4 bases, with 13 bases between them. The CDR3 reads CSGGRGGETQYF. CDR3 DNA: TGCAGCGGGGGAAGGGGCGGAGAGACCCAGTACTTC.

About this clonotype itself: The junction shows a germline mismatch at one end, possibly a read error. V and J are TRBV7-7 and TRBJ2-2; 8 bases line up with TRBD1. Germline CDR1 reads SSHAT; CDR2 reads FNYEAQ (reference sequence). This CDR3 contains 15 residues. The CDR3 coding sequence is TGTGCTAGCAGACCAGACAGGGGGAACACCGGGGAGCTGTTTTTT. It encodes CASRPDRGNTGELFF. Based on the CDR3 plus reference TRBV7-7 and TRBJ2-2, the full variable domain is GAGVSQSPRYKVTKRGQDVTLRCDPISSHATLYWYQQALGQGPEFLTYFNYEAQPDKSGLPSDRFSAERPEGSISTLTIQRTEQRDSAMYRCASRPDRGNTGELFFGEGSRLTVL.

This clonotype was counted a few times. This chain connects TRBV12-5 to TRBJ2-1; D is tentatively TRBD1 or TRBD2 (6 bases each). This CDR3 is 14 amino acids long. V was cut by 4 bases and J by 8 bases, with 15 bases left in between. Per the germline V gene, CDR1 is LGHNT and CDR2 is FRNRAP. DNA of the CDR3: TGTGCTAGTGGTTCCGGGGGCGCTTTCTATGAGCAGTTCTTC. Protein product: CASGSGGAFYEQFF.

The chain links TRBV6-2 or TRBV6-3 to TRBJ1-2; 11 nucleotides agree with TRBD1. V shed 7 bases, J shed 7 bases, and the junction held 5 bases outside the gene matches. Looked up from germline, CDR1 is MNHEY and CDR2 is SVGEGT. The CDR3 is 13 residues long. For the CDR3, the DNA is TGTGCCAGCAAGGACAGGGGGCTGGTTGGCTACACCTTC. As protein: CASKDRGLVGYTF.

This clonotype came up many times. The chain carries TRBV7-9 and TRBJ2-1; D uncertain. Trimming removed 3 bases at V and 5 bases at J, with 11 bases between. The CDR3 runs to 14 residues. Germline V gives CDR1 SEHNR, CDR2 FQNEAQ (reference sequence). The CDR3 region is CASSFTTRNNEQFF. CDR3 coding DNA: TGTGCCAGCAGCTTTACGACCAGGAACAATGAGCAGTTCTTC.

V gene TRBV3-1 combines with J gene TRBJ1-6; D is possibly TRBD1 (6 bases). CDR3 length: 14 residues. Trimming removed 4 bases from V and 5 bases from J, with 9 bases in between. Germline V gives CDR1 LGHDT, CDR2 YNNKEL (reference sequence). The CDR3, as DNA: TGTGCCAGCAGCCGAGGACAGAATAATTCACCCCTCCACTTT. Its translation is CASSRGQNNSPLHF.

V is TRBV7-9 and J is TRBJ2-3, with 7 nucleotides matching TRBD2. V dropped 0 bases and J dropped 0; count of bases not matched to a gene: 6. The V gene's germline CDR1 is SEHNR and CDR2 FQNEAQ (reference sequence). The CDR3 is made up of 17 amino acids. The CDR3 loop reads CASSLALASGSTDTQYF. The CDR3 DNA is TGTGCCAGCAGCTTAGCGCTTGCTAGCGGAAGCACAGATACGCAGTATTTT.

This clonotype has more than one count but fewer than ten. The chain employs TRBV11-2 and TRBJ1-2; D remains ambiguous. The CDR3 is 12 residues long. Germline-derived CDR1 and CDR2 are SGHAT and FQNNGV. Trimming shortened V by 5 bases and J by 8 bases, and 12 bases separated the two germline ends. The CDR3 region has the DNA TGTGCCAGCAGCATGGACGGAAAGGGCTACACCTTC. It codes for CASSMDGKGYTF.